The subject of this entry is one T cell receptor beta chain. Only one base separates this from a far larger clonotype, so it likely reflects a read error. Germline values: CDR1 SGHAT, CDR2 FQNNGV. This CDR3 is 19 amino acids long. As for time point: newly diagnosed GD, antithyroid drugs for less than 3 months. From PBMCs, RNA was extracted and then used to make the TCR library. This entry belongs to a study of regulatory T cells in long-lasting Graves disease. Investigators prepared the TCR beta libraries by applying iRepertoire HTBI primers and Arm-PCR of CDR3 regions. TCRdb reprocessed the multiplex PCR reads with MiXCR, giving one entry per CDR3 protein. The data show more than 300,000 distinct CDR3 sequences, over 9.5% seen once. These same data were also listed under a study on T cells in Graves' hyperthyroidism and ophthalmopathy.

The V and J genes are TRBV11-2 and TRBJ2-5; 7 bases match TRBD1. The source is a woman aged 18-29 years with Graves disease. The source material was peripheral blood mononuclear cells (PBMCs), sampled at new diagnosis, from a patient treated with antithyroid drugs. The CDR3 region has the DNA TGTGCCAGCAGTAACACAAGAGGGGGTTGGGCGGTCCCCAGGGGGACCCAGCACTTC. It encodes CASSNTRGGWAVPRGTQHF. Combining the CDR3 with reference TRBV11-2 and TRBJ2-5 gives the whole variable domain EAGVAQSPRYKIIEKRQSVAFWCNPISGHATLYWYQQILGQGPKLLIQFQNNGVVDDSQLPKDRFSAERLKGVDSTLKIQPAKLEDSAVYLCASSNTRGGWAVPRGTQHFGPGTRLLVL.